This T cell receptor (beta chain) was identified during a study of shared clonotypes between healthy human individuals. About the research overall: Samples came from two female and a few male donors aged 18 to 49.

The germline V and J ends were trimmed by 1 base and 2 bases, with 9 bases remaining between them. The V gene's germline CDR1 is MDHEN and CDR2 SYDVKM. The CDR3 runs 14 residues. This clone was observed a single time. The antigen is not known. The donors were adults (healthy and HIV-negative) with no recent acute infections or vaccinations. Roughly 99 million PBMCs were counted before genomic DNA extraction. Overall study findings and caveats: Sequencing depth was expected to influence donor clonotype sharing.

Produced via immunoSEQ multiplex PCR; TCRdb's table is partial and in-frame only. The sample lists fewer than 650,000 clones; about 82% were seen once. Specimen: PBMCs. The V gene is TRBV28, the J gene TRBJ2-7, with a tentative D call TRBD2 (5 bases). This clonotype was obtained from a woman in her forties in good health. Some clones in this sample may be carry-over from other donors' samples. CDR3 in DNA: TGTGCCAGCAGTTTATTAGTCGGGACCTACGAGCAGTACTTC. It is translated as CASSLLVGTYEQYF.